These 10 T cell receptor beta chains share one sample of origin, sequenced in a study of T cell responses to AZD1222 COVID-19 vaccine. TCRdb's copy holds only in-frame clones and misses some; the assay was immunoSEQ multiplex PCR. Of over 100,000 clones listed, roughly 89% are singletons. The sample consisted of peripheral blood, taken on day 0 of AZD1222 vaccination. These receptor sequences come from an adult in good health.

This clone was seen a single time. The V call is TRBV28, the J call TRBJ1-2, with D maybe TRBD1 (5 bases). V was pared by 8 bases and J by 7 bases, with 14 bases between. This CDR3 is 12 amino acids long. Germline loops: CDR1 MDHEN, CDR2 SYDVKM. The CDR3 reads CASVHWGGGYTF. The DNA of the CDR3 is TGTGCCAGCGTACACTGGGGGGGTGGCTACACCTTC.

The rearrangement joins TRBV19 to TRBJ1-6; 8 nucleotides match TRBD1. In germline, CDR1 is LNHDA, CDR2 SQIVND (reference sequence). CDR3 length: 12 residues. V was pared by 8 bases and J by 7 bases, with 1 base of the junction left unmatched. The CDR3 sequence: CASGQGNSPLHF. For the CDR3, the DNA is TGTGCCAGTGGACAGGGAAATTCACCCCTCCACTTT. Full variable domain (remainder filled in from reference TRBV19 and TRBJ1-6): DGGITQSPKYLFRKEGQNVTLSCEQNLNHDAMYWYRQDPGQGLRLIYYSQIVNDFQKGDIAEGYSVSREKKESFPLTVTSAQKNPTAFYLCASGQGNSPLHFGNGTRLTVT.

The table lists this clone with a count of one. V and J are TRBV7-3 and TRBJ1-2; D ambiguous. Deletions cut 6 bases from V and 4 bases from J, with 12 bases between. Germline CDR1 is SGHTA and CDR2 is FQGTGA. The CDR3 sequence is 13 residues long. The CDR3 loop reads CASSYGASYGYTF. CDR3 in DNA: TGTGCCAGCAGTTACGGCGCCAGCTATGGCTACACCTTC.

The chain joins TRBV4-2 to TRBJ2-7; tentative D call: TRBD2 (5 bases). The CDR3 is 14 amino acids. Germline V gives CDR1 LGHNA, CDR2 YNFKEQ. V was pared by 4 bases and J by 3 bases, with 13 bases between. The chain's CDR3 is CASSRYRDNYEQYF. In nucleotides, the CDR3 is TGTGCCAGCAGCCGTTACCGGGATAACTACGAGCAGTACTTC.

This clone was seen just once. This sequence joins TRBV19 and TRBJ1-2, with a possible D match to TRBD1 (6 bases). V gave up 3 bases and J gave up 7 bases, with 12 bases separating them. The length of the CDR3 is 13 residues. Germline V gene data show CDR1 as LNHDA and CDR2 as SQIVND (reference sequence). CDR3 sequence (DNA): TGTGCCAGTAGTATTGGCAGGGGAGGTGGCTACACCTTC. It encodes CASSIGRGGGYTF.

With respect to this clone: At one boundary the junction diverges from the germline segment, which might be a read error. The V call is TRBV5-1, the J call TRBJ2-2; tentatively, D is TRBD2 (6 bases). CDR3 length equals 13 residues. The germline CDR1 and CDR2 sequences are SGHRS and YFSETQ. The CDR3 sequence is CASSGGNSGELFF. In nucleotides, the CDR3 is TGCGCCAGCAGCGGGGGGAACTCCGGGGAGCTGTTTTTT.

The chain recombines TRBV9 with TRBJ2-3, with 8 bases lining up with TRBD2. Trimming at V came to 4 bases and at J to 3 bases, leaving 13 bases not matched to a gene. The germline V gene has CDR1 SGDLS and CDR2 YYNGEE. CDR3 length: 17 amino acids. DNA of the CDR3: TGTGCCAGCAGCACCGACTTAGCGGGAACGGGGACAGATACGCAGTATTTT. Amino acid sequence: CASSTDLAGTGTDTQYF.

The genes are TRBV15 and TRBJ1-5; 7 bases are shared with TRBD1. The germline gives CDR1 LNHNV, CDR2 YYDKDF (reference sequence). V was clipped by 5 bases and J by 9 bases; unmatched bases: 13. The CDR3 consists of 15 residues. CDR3: CATSAGTARLMPQHF. The CDR3 coding sequence is TGTGCCACCAGCGCCGGGACAGCTAGACTAATGCCCCAGCATTTT. Supplemented by reference TRBV15 and TRBJ1-5, the full variable domain reads DAMVIQNPRYQVTQFGKPVTLSCSQTLNHNVMYWYQQKSSQAPKLLFHYYDKDFNNEADTPDNFQSRRPNTSFCFLDIRSPGLGDTAMYLCATSAGTARLMPQHFGDGTRLSIL.

The chain carries TRBV10-1 and TRBJ2-7; D is possibly TRBD2 (6 bases). V was clipped by 4 bases and J by 1 base, with 17 bases between them. Per the germline V gene, CDR1 is WNHNN and CDR2 is SYGVQD (reference sequence). This CDR3 comprises 16 residues. The DNA of the CDR3 is TGCGCCAGCAGTGGTAAAGGGACTCGGGGTTCCTACGAGCAGTACTTC. The encoded protein is CASSGKGTRGSYEQYF.

V usage is TRBV30 and J usage is TRBJ1-3; D not certain. With 5 bases removed from V and 3 bases from J, the gap between germline ends came to 5 bases. The CDR3 loop spans 11 amino acids. CDR1 is GTSNPN, CDR2 SVGIG, per germline (reference sequence). CDR3 DNA sequence: TGTGCCTGGGATAGTGGAAACACCATATATTTT. Protein product: CAWDSGNTIYF.